One T cell receptor beta chain is described in this entry. Its antigen remains unknown. All of the sorted populations showed purity greater than 98%. Germline V gene sequence: CDR1 MNHEY, CDR2 SMNVEV (reference sequence). The V segment lost 5 bases and the J segment 9 bases; nucleotides outside the gene matches: 10. The CDR3 consists of 14 residues. This sample was included in a study of beta chain features in type 1 diabetes. Overall study context: There were 107,917,701 sorted cells examined across all samples. General study results and limits: Within each of all four CD4+ subsets, Type 1 diabetes patients had TCRB CDR3s that were moderately but significantly shorter. Junctions at VDJ sites from type 1 diabetes patients had fewer insertions and more deletions.

Expressed TCRB transcripts were sequenced because the isolated RNA had all been reverse transcribed beforehand. The table came from immunoSEQ multiplex PCR; TCRdb's copy has only in-frame clones and leaves some out. The data show 300,000 to 350,000 clones, 7.5% to 9% seen once. The chain is built from TRBV27 and TRBJ2-1, with TRBD2 identical over 7 bases. The source material was central memory CD4+ T cells from blood. This receptor was obtained from a woman between 18 and 29 years old in good health. CDR3 DNA: TGTGCCAGCAGTCGACTAGCTGTCAACGGTGAGCAGTTCTTC. Translated, it gives CASSRLAVNGEQFF.